This entry lists 21 T cell receptor beta chains sequenced from one sample in a study of blood T cell repertoires in COVID-19. Measured with immunoSEQ multiplex PCR; TCRdb has only the in-frame clones, and not every one. The sample includes just over 300,000 clones, just under 90% of them seen just once. The sample consisted of peripheral blood. These receptors were collected from a woman in her 30s with COVID-19, enrolled during active disease.

This clone was seen just once. The CDR3: CASSQQDSADTQYF. CDR3 nucleotides: TGTGCCAGCAGCCAACAGGACAGCGCAGATACGCAGTATTTT. V is TRBV7-3 and J is TRBJ2-3; TRBD1 might be the D (6 bases). Germline CDR1 SGHTA, CDR2 FQGTGA. The CDR3 is 14 residues long. V was shortened by 5 bases and J by 4 bases, with 13 bases between the two germline ends.

The genes are TRBV4-2 and TRBJ2-7, with D tentatively TRBD2 (6 bases). This CDR3 spans 14 amino acids. The V gene's germline CDR1 is LGHNA and CDR2 YNFKEQ. Deletions cut 4 bases from V and 2 bases from J, with 12 bases between. The CDR3, as DNA: TGTGCCAGCAGCCGCGGGACGGATGCCTACGAGCAGTACTTC. Its translation is CASSRGTDAYEQYF.

V and J are TRBV2 and TRBJ1-1; TRBD1 matches at 9 bases. The trim removed 7 bases at V and 0 bases at J, leaving 3 bases unmatched. The germline V gene has CDR1 SNHLY and CDR2 FYNNEI. This CDR3 is 14 amino acids long. Here the CDR3 reads CASIRDRVNTEAFF. As DNA, the CDR3 is TGTGCCAGCATTCGGGACAGGGTGAACACTGAAGCTTTCTTT. Drawing the rest from reference TRBV2 and TRBJ1-1, the complete variable domain is EPEVTQTPSHQVTQMGQEVILRCVPISNHLYFYWYRQILGQKVEFLVSFYNNEISEKSEIFDDQFSVERPDGSNFTLKIRSTKLEDSAMYFCASIRDRVNTEAFFGQGTRLTVV.

The genes are TRBV6-2 or TRBV6-3 and TRBJ2-2, with 10 positions matching TRBD2. The J segment lost 1 base and the V segment lost 2 bases, leaving 7 bases of the junction unmatched. The CDR3 length is 18 residues. The germline V gene has CDR1 MNHEY and CDR2 SVGEGT. The CDR3 DNA is TGTGCCAGCAGTTACCGGGCTAGCGGGGGCCAGAACACCGGGGAGCTGTTTTTT. Its protein product is CASSYRASGGQNTGELFF.

This chain joins TRBV7-2 and TRBJ1-1, with D unclear. CDR1 and CDR2 from the germline V gene are SGHTA and FQGNSA. The CDR3 is 14 amino acids. With 1 base removed from V and 4 bases from J, the gap between germline ends came to 10 bases. CDR3 bases: TGTGCCAGCAGCTTAGACACCTCGGGCACTGAAGCTTTCTTT. Amino acid sequence: CASSLDTSGTEAFF.

This clone was seen a single time. The chain links TRBV19 to TRBJ2-3; 8 bases match TRBD2. CDR3 length equals 19 residues. From germline, CDR1 is LNHDA and CDR2 SQIVND (reference sequence). V was clipped by 1 base and J by 7 bases; unmatched bases: 19. The CDR3 loop reads CASSIVRAGEHTTINTQYF. CDR3 DNA sequence: TGTGCCAGTAGTATAGTTCGAGCGGGGGAACACACCACCATTAATACGCAGTATTTT.

In DNA, the CDR3 is TGTGCCAGCAGCTTAAAATACAGGGGGAACACTGAAGCTTTCTTT. The encoded protein is CASSLKYRGNTEAFF. The rearrangement links TRBV7-6 to TRBJ1-1; 7 bases are shared with TRBD1. The CDR3 runs to 15 residues. The germline CDR1 and CDR2 sequences are SGHVS and FNYEAQ. V was clipped by 2 bases and J by 1 base; unmatched bases: 4. Full variable domain (missing parts from reference TRBV7-6 and TRBJ1-1): GAGVSQSPRYKVTKRGQDVALRCDPISGHVSLYWYRQALGQGPEFLTYFNYEAQQDKSGLPNDRFSAERPEGSISTLTIQRTEQRDSAMYRCASSLKYRGNTEAFFGQGTRLTVV.

The chain has TRBV27 and TRBJ1-2, with a possible D match to TRBD1 (5 bases). Per the germline V gene, CDR1 is MNHEY and CDR2 is SMNVEV (reference sequence). The CDR3 runs 13 residues. V was cut by 4 bases and J by 5 bases, with 11 bases left in between. The CDR3 sequence: CASSYLSGYGYTF. Here the CDR3 DNA reads TGTGCCAGCAGTTATTTATCAGGGTATGGCTACACCTTC.

V is TRBV3-1 (or the pseudogene TRBV3-2) and J is TRBJ1-2; TRBD1 might be the D (6 bases). The CDR3 has 14 residues. V was trimmed by 3 bases and J by 4 bases, leaving 12 bases between them. Germline V gene data show CDR1 as LGHDT and CDR2 as YNNKEL (reference sequence). This chain's CDR3 is CASSQSGHLYGYTF. CDR3 nucleotide sequence: TGTGCCAGCAGCCAGTCGGGACACCTCTATGGCTACACCTTC.

The J gene is TRBJ1-6, the V gene TRBV6-5, with TRBD1 matching 8 bases. V lost 3 bases, J lost 10 bases, and 8 bases stayed unmatched. Germline CDR1 and CDR2: MNHEY and SVGAGI. The CDR3 loop spans 15 amino acids. The CDR3 DNA sequence: TGTGCCAGCAGTTATTTCCCGGGACAGGAATCACCCCTCCACTTT. This translates into CASSYFPGQESPLHF.

V usage is TRBV11-3 and J usage is TRBJ2-5; 8 nucleotides agree with TRBD2. Losses at the gene ends were 5 bases for V and 4 bases for J; bases not matched to a gene: 9. The CDR3 covers 15 residues. Germline CDR1 reads SGHNT; CDR2 reads YENEEA. This CDR3 is CASSPASGSGETQYF. The DNA of the CDR3 is TGTGCCAGCAGCCCGGCTAGCGGGTCGGGAGAGACCCAGTACTTC.

This chain links TRBV14 with TRBJ1-6; no definite D call. The CDR3 covers 15 residues. V lost 4 bases to trimming and J lost 6 bases, with 13 bases between them. Germline CDR1 is SGHDN and CDR2 is FVKESK. For the CDR3, the DNA is TGTGCCAGCAGCCCCGCGGCGGCGCGTAATTCACCCCTCCACTTT. Residues: CASSPAAARNSPLHF.

The chain recombines TRBV5-5 with TRBJ2-5, with D maybe TRBD1 (6 bases). CDR3 length equals 14 residues. Trimming took off 4 bases at V and 5 bases at J, with 15 bases between the two ends. Germline CDR1 SGHKS, CDR2 YYEKEE (reference sequence). CDR3 coding DNA: TGTGCCAGCAGCGGGGGCATCGGGTACGAGACCCAGTACTTC. As protein: CASSGGIGYETQYF.

This chain connects TRBV3-1 (or the pseudogene TRBV3-2) to TRBJ1-2, with unresolved D. Germline CDR1 and CDR2: LGHDT and YNNKEL (reference sequence). The CDR3 covers 14 residues. Between the trimmed V and J ends, which lost 0 bases and 5 bases, there was a span of 10 bases. CDR3 sequence (DNA): TGTGCCAGCAGCCAAGATACCCTCGGGTATGGCTACACCTTC. This gives the protein CASSQDTLGYGYTF.

This clone is a singleton in its sample. This chain links TRBV7-9 with TRBJ2-5; maybe TRBD1 (7 bases). Germline V lookup: CDR1 SEHNR, CDR2 FQNEAQ (reference sequence). The V end lost 5 bases, the J end lost 3 bases, and 25 bases lay between the germline ends. The length of the CDR3 is 18 residues. The CDR3 region is CASSPLLRTGGVEETQYF. CDR3 coding DNA: TGTGCCAGCAGCCCCCTCCTGAGGACAGGCGGGGTAGAAGAGACCCAGTACTTC.

CDR3 nucleotides: TGTGCCAGCAGCCAAGAAAGGGACATATACTATGGCTACACCTTC. Translation gives CASSQERDIYYGYTF. J is TRBJ1-2 and V is TRBV4-2, with D possibly matching TRBD1 (6 bases). Germline CDR1 LGHNA, CDR2 YNFKEQ. The CDR3 sequence is 15 residues long. Trimming removed 0 bases at V and 3 bases at J, with 11 bases between.

This sequence joins TRBV5-5 and TRBJ2-5, with D perhaps TRBD1 (5 bases). The CDR3 has 13 amino acids. Trimming cost V 4 bases and J 4 bases, with 11 bases left between them. Germline values: CDR1 SGHKS, CDR2 YYEKEE (reference sequence). As DNA, the CDR3 is TGTGCCAGCAGCCGACAGAGTATAGAGACCCAGTACTTC. It yields the protein CASSRQSIETQYF.

The V gene is TRBV3-1 (or the pseudogene TRBV3-2), the J gene TRBJ2-5; 12 bases are shared with TRBD2. In germline, CDR1 is LGHDT, CDR2 YNNKEL (reference sequence). This CDR3 has 16 residues. V was clipped by 2 bases and J by 7 bases; unmatched bases: 8. For the CDR3, the DNA is TGTGCCAGCAGCCAATTGACTAGCGGGGGCCTAGGGACCCAGTACTTC. It is translated as CASSQLTSGGLGTQYF.

The chain uses TRBV24-1 and TRBJ2-2, with D hard to call. Germline-derived CDR1 and CDR2 are KGHDR and SFDVKD. Trimming cost V 3 bases and J 4 bases, with 11 bases left between them. CDR3 length: 15 residues. The DNA of the CDR3 is TGTGCCACCAGTGATCCTTTTGACATCACCGGGGAGCTGTTTTTT. It specifies CATSDPFDITGELFF.

The chain links TRBV11-2 to TRBJ2-5; D is perhaps TRBD2 (6 bases). The CDR3 is 15 residues long. Trimming cost V 2 bases and J 3 bases, with 13 bases left between them. Germline V gives CDR1 SGHAT, CDR2 FQNNGV. CDR3 sequence (DNA): TGTGCCAGCAGCTTAAGCAGTCCTAGCGAAGAGACCCAGTACTTC. Translated, it gives CASSLSSPSEETQYF.

The rearrangement joins TRBV4-3 to TRBJ2-7, with TRBD1 as a possible D gene (5 bases). CDR3 length: 13 amino acids. The germline CDR1 and CDR2 sequences are LGHNA and YSLEER. Deletions cut 0 bases from V and 2 bases from J, with 5 bases between. The CDR3 is CASSQDRAYEQYF. For the CDR3, the DNA is TGCGCCAGCAGCCAAGACAGGGCCTACGAGCAGTACTTC.